What follows are 21 T cell receptor beta chains derived from one specimen sequenced in a study of control samples from healthy donors and cancer patients. TCRdb keeps only in-frame clones here, not all; method: immunoSEQ multiplex PCR. The sample lists about 94,000 clones, 90% seen once, with around 3.8% in the top ten. Sequences were obtained from blood. The source is a woman between 18 and 29 years old in good health.

The chain recombines TRBV6-5 with TRBJ1-5; D not resolved. V dropped 6 bases and J dropped 4 bases, with 10 bases sitting between them. Germline CDR1 is MNHEY and CDR2 is SVGAGI. The CDR3 length is 13 residues. The CDR3 here is CASSLKSNQPQHF. The CDR3 DNA reads TGTGCCAGCAGCCTGAAAAGTAATCAGCCCCAGCATTTT.

The chain links TRBV3-1 (or the pseudogene TRBV3-2) to TRBJ2-1, with 7 bases aligning to TRBD2. In germline, CDR1 is LGHDT, CDR2 YNNKEL (reference sequence). V gave up 1 base and J gave up 7 bases; unmatched junction bases: 1. The CDR3 covers 13 residues. The CDR3: CASSQGTRNEQFF. CDR3 nucleotide sequence: TGTGCCAGCAGCCAAGGGACTAGGAATGAGCAGTTCTTC.

The CDR3: CASALEGSGNTIYF. The CDR3 DNA is TGTGCTAGTGCCCTCGAGGGATCTGGAAACACCATATATTTT. The V call is TRBV12-5, the J call TRBJ1-3; D remains ambiguous. The CDR3 consists of 14 residues. CDR1 is LGHNT and CDR2 is FRNRAP in the germline V gene. Trimming took 7 bases from V and 1 from J, leaving 11 bases between them.

This chain links TRBV5-4 with TRBJ2-5; no clear D gene. CDR1 is SGHNT, CDR2 YYREEE, per germline (reference sequence). The V end was cut by 3 bases, the J end by 0 bases, with 9 bases between. The CDR3 totals 14 residues. CDR3 sequence reads: CASSSDPYQETQYF. CDR3 nucleotide sequence: TGTGCCAGCAGCTCGGACCCCTACCAAGAGACCCAGTACTTC.

This clone was observed a single time. The chain links TRBV5-1 to TRBJ1-2; D may be TRBD1 (6 bases). V gave up 0 bases and J gave up 3 bases, with 12 bases separating them. The germline V gene has CDR1 SGHRS and CDR2 YFSETQ. CDR3 length equals 15 residues. The CDR3, as DNA: TGCGCCAGCAGCTTGGCCTCGGGACAACACTATGGCTACACCTTC. This codes for CASSLASGQHYGYTF.

This sequence joins TRBV13 and TRBJ1-3; perhaps TRBD1 as D (5 bases). This CDR3 region has 15 residues. The germline gives CDR1 PRHDT, CDR2 FYEKMQ (reference sequence). The V and J ends lost 7 bases and 4 bases respectively, with 17 bases between them. The CDR3 nucleotides are TGTGCCAGCACTAACGGGGGGTCCAGAGGAAACACCATATATTTT. Protein sequence: CASTNGGSRGNTIYF.

V and J are TRBV15 and TRBJ1-4, with D possibly TRBD1 on 6 matching bases. Trimming took off 0 bases at V and 8 bases at J, with 16 bases between the two ends. The germline V gene encodes CDR1 LNHNV and CDR2 YYDKDF (reference sequence). CDR3 size: 16 residues. The CDR3 region is CATSREAGTGYEKLFF. The CDR3 DNA follows: TGTGCCACCAGCAGAGAAGCTGGAACAGGGTACGAAAAACTGTTTTTT.

The chain recombines TRBV6-5 with TRBJ2-7, with TRBD1 as a possible D gene (5 bases). With 2 bases removed from V and 0 bases from J, the gap between germline ends came to 11 bases. This CDR3 is 15 amino acids long. Germline-derived CDR1 and CDR2 are MNHEY and SVGAGI. CDR3 residues: CASSYRTPSSYEQYF. Written as DNA, the CDR3 is TGTGCCAGCAGTTACAGGACACCGAGCTCCTACGAGCAGTACTTC.

The genes are TRBV4-2 and TRBJ1-2, with D unresolved. CDR1 is LGHNA, CDR2 YNFKEQ, per germline. V was trimmed by 0 bases and J by 1 base, leaving 15 bases between them. CDR3 length: 17 residues. The CDR3 DNA reads TGTGCCAGCAGCCAAGATGGGAGGCGTGGAGGTAACTATGGCTACACCTTC. It is translated as CASSQDGRRGGNYGYTF.

The chain combines TRBV4-2 with TRBJ2-3, with TRBD2 matching over 7 bases. Germline V lookup: CDR1 LGHNA, CDR2 YNFKEQ. The CDR3 is 15 amino acids. V shed 3 bases, J shed 5 bases, and the junction held 8 bases outside the gene matches. CDR3 bases: TGTGCCAGCAGCCAGGGTCGGGGGGACCTAGATACGCAGTATTTT. Its translation is CASSQGRGDLDTQYF.

V and J are TRBV6-5 and TRBJ2-7; possibly TRBD2 for D (6 bases). The CDR3 consists of 14 residues. V was cut by 7 bases and J by 5 bases, with 18 bases left in between. Germline CDR1 MNHEY, CDR2 SVGAGI. The CDR3 sequence: CASNHGAGSDEQYF. The CDR3 nucleotides read TGTGCCAGCAATCATGGGGCGGGGTCGGACGAGCAGTACTTC.

This clone was found once. The chain combines TRBV5-4 with TRBJ1-1, with D uncertain. The V end lost 3 bases, the J end lost 2 bases, and 14 bases lay between the germline ends. CDR1 is SGHNT, CDR2 YYREEE, per germline (reference sequence). This CDR3 comprises 15 residues. The CDR3 here is CASSSPGRINTEAFF. The CDR3 DNA sequence: TGTGCCAGCAGCTCCCCAGGCCGGATAAACACTGAAGCTTTCTTT. The variable domain in full, completed from reference TRBV5-4 and TRBJ1-1, reads ETGVTQSPTHLIKTRGQQVTLRCSSQSGHNTVSWYQQALGQGPQFIFQYYREEENGRGNFPPRFSGLQFPNYSSELNVNALELDDSALYLCASSSPGRINTEAFFGQGTRLTVV.

The V and J genes are TRBV27 and TRBJ2-5; D not resolved. The CDR3 is 14 amino acids. V gave up 2 bases and J gave up 7 bases, with 14 bases separating them. CDR1 is MNHEY, CDR2 SMNVEV, per germline (reference sequence). CDR3 nucleotide sequence: TGTGCCAGCAGTTTACAGTCCTCCCCCAGGACCCAGTACTTC. Residues: CASSLQSSPRTQYF.

V gene TRBV24-1 combines with J gene TRBJ2-3; D uncertain. CDR3 length: 17 residues. Germline lookup yields CDR1 KGHDR and CDR2 SFDVKD. V lost 2 bases to trimming and J lost 4 bases, with 18 bases between them. The CDR3 nucleotides read TGTGCCACCAGTGATTCCCTTCTAAAGGACGTTGCAGATACGCAGTATTTT. This codes for CATSDSLLKDVADTQYF.

This sequence joins TRBV6-1 and TRBJ2-2; D uncertain. Deletions cut 3 bases from V and 5 bases from J, with 10 bases between. The V gene's germline CDR1 is MNHNS and CDR2 SASEGT. This CDR3 has 14 amino acids. CDR3 amino acids: CASSEDWGTGELFF. The CDR3 DNA reads TGTGCCAGCAGTGAGGATTGGGGTACCGGGGAGCTGTTTTTT.

V gene TRBV27 combines with J gene TRBJ1-1; no firm D call. The CDR3 is 13 residues long. Germline CDR1 MNHEY, CDR2 SMNVEV (reference sequence). The ends were cut back, 0 bases at V and 5 bases at J, with 7 bases in the middle. The CDR3 sequence: CASSLSLGTEAFF. The CDR3 DNA is TGTGCCAGCAGTTTATCTTTAGGGACTGAAGCTTTCTTT.

The rearrangement uses TRBV10-1 and TRBJ1-2; TRBD1 is a possible D gene (6 bases). This CDR3 region has 16 residues. Germline V CDR1 and CDR2: WNHNN, SYGVQD (reference sequence). Trimming took 6 bases from V and 0 from J, leaving 17 bases between them. Here the CDR3 DNA reads TGCGCCAGCAGCGGGGGGCACGGGGGGACTAACTATGGCTACACCTTC. Translation gives CASSGGHGGTNYGYTF.

Written as DNA, the CDR3 is TGTGCCATCAGTGAGAGAGGGAGCGACTCTGGAAACACCATATATTTT. Protein product: CAISERGSDSGNTIYF. This rearrangement joins TRBV10-3 to TRBJ1-3, with D unclear. This CDR3 contains 16 residues. The V and J ends lost 2 bases and 0 bases respectively, with 11 bases between them. Germline assignment: CDR1 ENHRY and CDR2 SYGVKD.

The CDR3 DNA is TGTGCCAGCAGTTACGCACTTCGGGGTGTGGGCACTGAAGCTTTCTTT. It encodes CASSYALRGVGTEAFF. The rearrangement links TRBV6-2 or TRBV6-3 to TRBJ1-1; no firm D call. The CDR3 is made up of 16 amino acids. Deletions cut 2 bases from V and 4 bases from J, with 17 bases between. Germline CDR1 MNHEY, CDR2 SVGEGT.

J is TRBJ1-1 and V is TRBV6-5; 9 positions match TRBD1. Germline V gives CDR1 MNHEY, CDR2 SVGAGI. CDR3 size: 14 residues. The trim removed 5 bases at V and 7 bases at J, leaving 8 bases unmatched. The CDR3 DNA follows: TGTGCCAGCAGTCAGACAGGGGGAACAGGTGAAGCTTTCTTT. Its protein is CASSQTGGTGEAFF.

This clone was counted once. This sequence joins TRBV6-4 and TRBJ2-1; D possibly uses TRBD1 or TRBD2 (5 bases each). From germline, CDR1 is MRHNA and CDR2 SNTAGT. This CDR3 is built from 15 residues. Trimming shortened V by 6 bases and J by 6 bases, and 18 bases separated the two germline ends. The CDR3 DNA reads TGTGCCAGCAGCCGGTCCAGGGCCGCGGGCAATGAGCAGTTCTTC. This gives the protein CASSRSRAAGNEQFF.